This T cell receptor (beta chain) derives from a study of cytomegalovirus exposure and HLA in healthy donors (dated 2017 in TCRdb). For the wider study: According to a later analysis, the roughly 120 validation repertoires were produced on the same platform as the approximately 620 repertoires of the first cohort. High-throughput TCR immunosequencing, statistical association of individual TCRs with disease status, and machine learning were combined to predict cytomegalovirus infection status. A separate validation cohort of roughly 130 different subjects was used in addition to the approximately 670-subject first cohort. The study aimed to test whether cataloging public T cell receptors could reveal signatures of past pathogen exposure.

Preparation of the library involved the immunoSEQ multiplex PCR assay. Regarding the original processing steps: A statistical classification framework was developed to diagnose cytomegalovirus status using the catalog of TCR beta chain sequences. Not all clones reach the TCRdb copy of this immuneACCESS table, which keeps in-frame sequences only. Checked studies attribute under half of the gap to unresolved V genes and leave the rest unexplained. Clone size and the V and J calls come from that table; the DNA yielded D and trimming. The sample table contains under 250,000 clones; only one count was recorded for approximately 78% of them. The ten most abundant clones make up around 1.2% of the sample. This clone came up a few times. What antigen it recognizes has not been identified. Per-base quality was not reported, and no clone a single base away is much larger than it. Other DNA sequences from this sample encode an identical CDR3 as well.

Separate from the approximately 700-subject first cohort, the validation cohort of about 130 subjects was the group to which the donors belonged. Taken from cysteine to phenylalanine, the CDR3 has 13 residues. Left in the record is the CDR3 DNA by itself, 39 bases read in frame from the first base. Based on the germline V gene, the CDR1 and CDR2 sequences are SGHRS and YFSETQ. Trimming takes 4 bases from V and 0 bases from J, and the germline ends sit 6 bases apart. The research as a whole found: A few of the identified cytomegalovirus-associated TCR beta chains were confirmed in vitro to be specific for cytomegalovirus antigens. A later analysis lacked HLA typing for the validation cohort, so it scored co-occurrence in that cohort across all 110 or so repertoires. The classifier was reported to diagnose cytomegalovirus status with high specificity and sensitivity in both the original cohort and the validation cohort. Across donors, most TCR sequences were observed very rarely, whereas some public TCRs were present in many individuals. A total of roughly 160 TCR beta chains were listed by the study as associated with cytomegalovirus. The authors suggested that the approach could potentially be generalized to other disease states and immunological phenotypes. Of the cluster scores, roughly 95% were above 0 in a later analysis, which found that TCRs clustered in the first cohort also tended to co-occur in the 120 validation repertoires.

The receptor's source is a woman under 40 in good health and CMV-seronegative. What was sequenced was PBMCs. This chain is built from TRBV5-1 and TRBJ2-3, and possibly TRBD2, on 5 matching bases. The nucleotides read TGCGCCAGCAGCAGCGGAAGCACAGATACGCAGTATTTT. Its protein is CASSSGSTDTQYF.